This entry lists 14 T cell receptor beta chains sequenced from one sample in a study of CD8+CD57+ T cells in acquired aplastic anemia. CDR3 and TCR beta VDJ profiling relied on genomic DNA as the template. TCRdb re-called the reads with MiXCR, one entry per CDR3 protein. The sample lists 160,000 or so distinct CDR3 sequences; less than 50% were seen once. All patients picked for sequencing had shown, by flow cytometry, an expansion of CD8+CD57+ cells. What was sequenced was sorted CD4+, CD8+, or CD8+CD57+ T cells (not recorded which) from PBMCs. These TCRs come from a human donor with aplastic anemia.

Ten or more counts support this clonotype. V gene TRBV11-3 combines with J gene TRBJ2-7; possible D gene TRBD2, 6 bases. The CDR3 spans 14 residues. The V gene lost 3 bases and the J gene lost 1 base, with 10 bases spanning the gap. Germline assignment: CDR1 SGHNT and CDR2 YENEEA. DNA for the CDR3: TGTGCCAGCAGCTTGGCTAGCGCTTCCTACGAGCAGTACTTC. It encodes CASSLASASYEQYF. Supplemented by reference TRBV11-3 and TRBJ2-7, the full variable domain reads EAGVVQSPRYKIIEKKQPVAFWCNPISGHNTLYWYLQNLGQGPELLIRYENEEAVDDSQLPKDRFSAERLKGVDSTLKIQPAELGDSAVYLCASSLASASYEQYFGPGTRLTVT.

This clonotype was counted at least ten times. V is TRBV24-1 and J is TRBJ2-7; 9 bases agree with TRBD1. Germline loops: CDR1 KGHDR, CDR2 SFDVKD. There are 15 residues in the CDR3. V lost 2 bases and J lost 5; bases outside the gene matches: 6. CDR3 amino acids: CATSDSGTGHDEQYF. CDR3 bases: TGTGCCACCAGTGATTCCGGGACAGGGCACGACGAGCAGTACTTC.

The chain employs TRBV7-2 and TRBJ2-7, with D tentatively TRBD2 (6 bases). V was shortened by 3 bases and J by 4 bases, with 10 bases between the two germline ends. In germline, CDR1 is SGHTA, CDR2 FQGNSA. The CDR3 is 13 amino acids. This chain's CDR3 is CASSFSEGYEQYF. The CDR3 DNA sequence: TGTGCCAGCAGCTTCTCGGAGGGATACGAGCAGTACTTC.

A remark on this clonotype: The conserved phenylalanine or tryptophan normally closing the CDR3 is absent here, so this likely arose from a read error. J is TRBJ2-5 and V is TRBV19; perhaps D is TRBD1 or TRBD2 (6 bases each). The CDR3 contains 12 residues. Trimming cost V 9 bases and J 11 bases, with 19 bases left between them. Per the germline V gene, CDR1 is LNHDA and CDR2 is SQIVND (reference sequence). The CDR3 bases are TGTGCCAGCACAGTTGGAGGGGACAAACAGTACTAC. This gives the protein CASTVGGDKQYY.

This clonotype came up many times. The rearrangement links TRBV14 to TRBJ1-4; 7 nucleotides agree with TRBD1. The CDR3 runs to 15 residues. The V segment lost 4 bases and the J segment 7 bases; nucleotides outside the gene matches: 9. Germline CDR1 SGHDN, CDR2 FVKESK. The CDR3 DNA reads as TGTGCCAGCAGCCCTAACAGGGGCGGTAGTGAAAAACTGTTTTTT. It specifies CASSPNRGGSEKLFF.

The chain has TRBV7-2 and TRBJ2-3; D not certain. The CDR3 extends over 13 amino acids. The germline CDR1 and CDR2 sequences are SGHTA and FQGNSA. V lost 1 base and J 3 bases, leaving 5 bases between the germline ends. As DNA, the CDR3 is TGTGCCAGCAGCTTAGATGGAACAGATACGCAGTATTTT. It translates to CASSLDGTDTQYF.

The chain carries TRBV25-1 and TRBJ2-7; D perhaps matches TRBD1 (6 bases). Per the germline V gene, CDR1 is MGHDK and CDR2 is SYGVNS. V was pared by 3 bases and J by 5 bases, with 23 bases between. The CDR3 consists of 17 residues. The CDR3 sequence: CASSDLDWDTVVHEQYF. The DNA of the CDR3 is TGTGCCAGCAGTGACCTGGACTGGGACACCGTTGTACACGAGCAGTACTTC.

The J gene is TRBJ2-4, the V gene TRBV20-1; perhaps D is TRBD1 or TRBD2 (6 bases each). The length of the CDR3 is 12 residues. V lost 6 bases and J 8 bases, leaving 14 bases between the germline ends. In germline, CDR1 is DFQATT, CDR2 SNEGSKA (reference sequence). The CDR3 here is CSAQQGGDIQYF. In DNA, the CDR3 is TGCAGTGCCCAACAGGGCGGGGACATTCAGTACTTC.

This clonotype has only a few counts. The CDR3 loop reads CASSQDAGPYEQYF. CDR3 DNA: TGTGCCAGCAGCCAAGACGCGGGGCCCTACGAGCAGTACTTC. The gene calls are TRBV3-1 and TRBJ2-7, with D maybe TRBD2 (6 bases). The CDR3 is made up of 14 amino acids. The V and J ends lost 0 bases and 2 bases respectively, with 8 bases between them. CDR1 and CDR2 from the germline V gene are LGHDT and YNNKEL (reference sequence).

A word on this clonotype: Its ends do not fully match the called genes, so a read error is possible. The gene calls are TRBV5-1 and TRBJ2-6; no reliable D call. The CDR3 loop spans 15 amino acids. Per the germline V gene, CDR1 is SGHRS and CDR2 is YFSETQ. CDR3: CASSLRHPGANVLTF. The DNA for the CDR3 is TGCGCCAGCAGCTTACGGCACCCTGGTGCCAACGTCCTGACTTTC.

This chain joins TRBV11-3 and TRBJ2-5, with 7 bases lining up with TRBD2. This CDR3 has 12 amino acids. The ends lost 7 bases at V and 1 base at J; junction bases unmatched: 0. Germline loops: CDR1 SGHNT, CDR2 YENEEA. The CDR3, as DNA: TGTGCCAGCAAGCGGGGCCAAGAGACCCAGTACTTC. Its protein product is CASKRGQETQYF.

This clonotype was detected many times. The V call is TRBV19, the J call TRBJ1-5; D is ambiguous. Germline CDR1 and CDR2: LNHDA and SQIVND (reference sequence). V was shortened by 2 bases and J by 1 base, with 6 bases between the two germline ends. This CDR3 comprises 14 residues. In nucleotides, the CDR3 is TGTGCCAGTAGTATATTCGACAGCAATCAGCCCCAGCATTTT. Translated, it gives CASSIFDSNQPQHF.

This clonotype was seen at least ten times. The V and J genes are TRBV24-1 and TRBJ2-7; TRBD1 agrees at 11 bases. J was trimmed by 3 bases and V by 0 bases; bases with no gene match: 3. The CDR3 covers 16 residues. The germline gives CDR1 KGHDR, CDR2 SFDVKD. The DNA of the CDR3 is TGTGCCACCAGTGATTTGCAGGGACAGGGGGTCTACGAGCAGTACTTC. As protein: CATSDLQGQGVYEQYF.

The sample holds many counts of this clonotype. The chain couples TRBV9 to TRBJ2-5, with D perhaps TRBD2 (7 bases). This CDR3 is built from 14 residues. Trimming pared 0 bases from V and 5 bases from J, leaving 11 bases between. CDR1 and CDR2 from the germline V gene are SGDLS and YYNGEE. The CDR3 loop is CASSVEGGVETQYF. The CDR3 DNA is TGTGCCAGCAGCGTAGAAGGGGGGGTCGAGACCCAGTACTTC.